These 16 T cell receptor beta chains were all obtained from the same sample, sequenced in a study of blood T cell repertoires in COVID-19. Some clones are missing from TCRdb's copy, which holds only in-frame ones; the method was immunoSEQ multiplex PCR. The sample consists of about 73,000 clones, roughly 76% of them appearing once. Sequencing was done on a sample of peripheral blood. These receptors originate from a woman between 65 and 79 years old with acute or convalescent COVID-19.

The V gene is TRBV14, the J gene TRBJ1-4, with a possible D match to TRBD1 (5 bases). V lost 2 bases to trimming and J lost 6 bases, with 16 bases between them. Germline-derived CDR1 and CDR2 are SGHDN and FVKESK. The CDR3 contains 16 residues. CDR3 sequence: CASSQLGASDDEKLFF. For the CDR3, the DNA is TGTGCCAGCAGCCAATTAGGGGCCTCGGACGATGAAAAACTGTTTTTT.

The genes are TRBV5-1 and TRBJ2-5; the match to TRBD2 covers 7 bases. The V segment lost 5 bases and the J segment 2 bases; nucleotides outside the gene matches: 9. The CDR3 is 15 residues long. Germline V lookup: CDR1 SGHRS, CDR2 YFSETQ. CDR3 DNA: TGCGCCAGCAGTAGGGGAGGGAAGTGGCAAGAGACCCAGTACTTC. The encoded protein is CASSRGGKWQETQYF. Variable domain in full (rest from reference TRBV5-1 and TRBJ2-5): KAGVTQTPRYLIKTRGQQVTLSCSPISGHRSVSWYQQTPGQGLQFLFEYFSETQRNKGNFPGRFSGRQFSNSRSEMNVSTLELGDSALYLCASSRGGKWQETQYFGPGTRLLVL.

The J gene is TRBJ1-3, the V gene TRBV2, with 7 bases that match TRBD1. The trim removed 8 bases at V and 6 bases at J, leaving 10 bases unmatched. Germline V gene data show CDR1 as SNHLY and CDR2 as FYNNEI. The CDR3 runs 14 residues. Written as DNA, the CDR3 is TGTGCCAGCTACAGGGGCCTCAGGGAAAACACCATATATTTT. Translated, it gives CASYRGLRENTIYF.

The chain recombines TRBV7-3 with TRBJ2-5, with 10 bases aligning to TRBD2. The J segment lost 5 bases and the V segment lost 5 bases, leaving 8 bases of the junction unmatched. The CDR3 runs to 15 residues. In germline, CDR1 is SGHTA, CDR2 FQGTGA. CDR3 region: CASSPAGGPTETQYF. CDR3 coding DNA: TGTGCCAGCAGCCCAGCGGGAGGGCCCACGGAGACCCAGTACTTC.

V usage is TRBV6-4 and J usage is TRBJ1-6, with D perhaps matching TRBD1 (5 bases). The CDR3 runs to 14 residues. From germline, CDR1 is MRHNA and CDR2 SNTAGT. Deletions cut 6 bases from V and 9 bases from J, with 15 bases between. The CDR3 nucleotides are TGTGCCAGCAGCCCCGGGACTAGGGGTTCACCCCTCCACTTT. It codes for CASSPGTRGSPLHF.

The chain couples TRBV7-9 to TRBJ1-1; TRBD1 matches 8 bases. The CDR3 is 14 residues long. Germline assignment: CDR1 SEHNR and CDR2 FQNEAQ (reference sequence). V gave up 3 bases and J gave up 5 bases; unmatched junction bases: 5. The CDR3 here is CASSFQGARTEAFF. Written as DNA, the CDR3 is TGTGCCAGCAGCTTTCAGGGGGCGAGAACTGAAGCTTTCTTT.

The genes are TRBV6-6 and TRBJ1-3; possibly TRBD1 for D (5 bases). The germline gives CDR1 MNHNY, CDR2 SVGAGI (reference sequence). This CDR3 region has 16 residues. The V end was cut by 0 bases, the J end by 0 bases, with 9 bases between. This chain's CDR3 is CASSYSGQASGNTIYF. Written as DNA, the CDR3 is TGTGCCAGCAGTTACTCCGGACAAGCCTCTGGAAACACCATATATTTT.

This chain links TRBV6-5 with TRBJ1-3; the D is unclear. V was pared by 5 bases and J by 6 bases, with 17 bases between. The germline V gene encodes CDR1 MNHEY and CDR2 SVGAGI. The CDR3 totals 15 residues. The CDR3 is CASSPAGRGTNTIYF. In DNA, the CDR3 is TGTGCCAGCAGTCCAGCCGGCCGCGGAACAAACACCATATATTTT.

The rearrangement uses TRBV18 and TRBJ1-1; D unclear. Trimming cost V 2 bases and J 8 bases, with 9 bases left between them. The germline CDR1 and CDR2 sequences are KGHSH and LQKENI. The CDR3 totals 12 residues. The CDR3 coding sequence is TGTGCCAGCTCACCAAGGGAGGGAGAAGCTTTCTTT. Amino acids: CASSPREGEAFF.

The genes are TRBV15 and TRBJ1-5; a weak D match, TRBD1 (5 bases). The germline V gene encodes CDR1 LNHNV and CDR2 YYDKDF (reference sequence). The V end was cut by 6 bases, the J end by 7 bases, with 16 bases between. This CDR3 contains 14 residues. CDR3: CATRGGRGRQPQHF. In DNA form, the CDR3 reads TGTGCCACCAGGGGCGGGAGGGGCCGACAGCCCCAGCATTTT. The whole variable domain, filled in from reference TRBV15 and TRBJ1-5, reads DAMVIQNPRYQVTQFGKPVTLSCSQTLNHNVMYWYQQKSSQAPKLLFHYYDKDFNNEADTPDNFQSRRPNTSFCFLDIRSPGLGDTAMYLCATRGGRGRQPQHFGDGTRLSIL.

The chain links TRBV7-8 to TRBJ2-7; 7 bases agree with TRBD2. Losses at the gene ends were 6 bases for V and 6 bases for J; bases not matched to a gene: 11. Germline loops: CDR1 SGHVS, CDR2 FQNEAQ. This CDR3 comprises 14 residues. The CDR3 is CASRRRESSGEQYF. In DNA form, the CDR3 reads TGTGCCAGCAGGCGACGGGAGTCTAGCGGCGAGCAGTACTTC.

This rearrangement joins TRBV7-2 to TRBJ1-6; 7 nucleotides line up with TRBD1. The CDR3 consists of 14 residues. Germline CDR1 SGHTA, CDR2 FQGNSA. V shed 4 bases and J 7 bases; nucleotides not matched to a gene: 4. The CDR3 nucleotides read TGTGCCAGCAGCTCACAGGGGCCAAATTCACCCCTCCACTTT. It is translated as CASSSQGPNSPLHF.

The chain couples TRBV6-5 to TRBJ1-3; TRBD1 aligns across 10 bases. Germline V CDR1 and CDR2: MNHEY, SVGAGI. There are 15 residues in the CDR3. The CDR3 reads CANRRGDRGRNTIYF. CDR3 nucleotide sequence: TGTGCGAACCGTAGGGGGGACAGGGGCCGAAACACCATATATTTT.

The V gene is TRBV5-6, the J gene TRBJ2-6; D not certain. Trimming stripped 1 base from V and 0 bases from J, with 11 bases between. The germline V gene encodes CDR1 SGHDT and CDR2 YYEEEE. The CDR3 totals 17 residues. CDR3 in amino acids: CASSLIQPLSGANVLTF. For the CDR3, the DNA is TGTGCCAGCAGCTTGATACAGCCGCTCTCTGGGGCCAACGTCCTGACTTTC.

The CDR3 nucleotides read TGTGCCAGCAGCTTAAAGCGTCGGTCAAACTCCTACGAGCAGTACTTC. Translation gives CASSLKRRSNSYEQYF. This chain joins TRBV7-2 and TRBJ2-7, with unresolved D. Germline assignment: CDR1 SGHTA and CDR2 FQGNSA. Trimming shortened V by 2 bases and J by 0 bases, and 14 bases separated the two germline ends. CDR3 length equals 16 residues.

The V and J genes are TRBV28 and TRBJ2-5, with 9 bases that match TRBD2. The CDR3 has 15 amino acids. The J segment lost 3 bases and the V segment lost 7 bases, leaving 9 bases of the junction unmatched. The germline CDR1 and CDR2 sequences are MDHEN and SYDVKM. CDR3 amino acids: CASNVWASGKETQYF. The CDR3 DNA follows: TGTGCCAGCAACGTTTGGGCTAGCGGGAAAGAGACCCAGTACTTC.